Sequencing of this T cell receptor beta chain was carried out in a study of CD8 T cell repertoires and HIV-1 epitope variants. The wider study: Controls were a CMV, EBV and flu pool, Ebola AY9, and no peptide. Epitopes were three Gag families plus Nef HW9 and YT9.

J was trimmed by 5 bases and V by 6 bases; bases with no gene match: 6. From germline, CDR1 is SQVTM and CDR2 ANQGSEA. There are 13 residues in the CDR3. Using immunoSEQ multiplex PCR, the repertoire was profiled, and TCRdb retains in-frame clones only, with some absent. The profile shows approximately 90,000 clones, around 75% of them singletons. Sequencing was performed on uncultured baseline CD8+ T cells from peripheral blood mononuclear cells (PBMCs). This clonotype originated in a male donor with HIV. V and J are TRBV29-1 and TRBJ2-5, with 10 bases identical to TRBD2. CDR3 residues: CSVLAGVLETQYF. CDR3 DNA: TGCAGCGTCCTAGCGGGGGTCTTGGAGACCCAGTACTTC.